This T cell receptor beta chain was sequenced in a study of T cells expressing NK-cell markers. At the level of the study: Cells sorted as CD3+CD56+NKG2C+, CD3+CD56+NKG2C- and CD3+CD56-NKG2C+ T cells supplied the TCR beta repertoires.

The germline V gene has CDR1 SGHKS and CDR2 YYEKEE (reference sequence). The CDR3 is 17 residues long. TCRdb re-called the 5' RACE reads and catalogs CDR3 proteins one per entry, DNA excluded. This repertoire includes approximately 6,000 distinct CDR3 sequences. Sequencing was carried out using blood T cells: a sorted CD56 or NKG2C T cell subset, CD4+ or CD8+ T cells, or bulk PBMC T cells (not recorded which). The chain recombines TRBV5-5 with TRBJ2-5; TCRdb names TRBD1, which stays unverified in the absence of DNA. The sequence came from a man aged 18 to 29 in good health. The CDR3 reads CASSRQGALPSQETQYF.